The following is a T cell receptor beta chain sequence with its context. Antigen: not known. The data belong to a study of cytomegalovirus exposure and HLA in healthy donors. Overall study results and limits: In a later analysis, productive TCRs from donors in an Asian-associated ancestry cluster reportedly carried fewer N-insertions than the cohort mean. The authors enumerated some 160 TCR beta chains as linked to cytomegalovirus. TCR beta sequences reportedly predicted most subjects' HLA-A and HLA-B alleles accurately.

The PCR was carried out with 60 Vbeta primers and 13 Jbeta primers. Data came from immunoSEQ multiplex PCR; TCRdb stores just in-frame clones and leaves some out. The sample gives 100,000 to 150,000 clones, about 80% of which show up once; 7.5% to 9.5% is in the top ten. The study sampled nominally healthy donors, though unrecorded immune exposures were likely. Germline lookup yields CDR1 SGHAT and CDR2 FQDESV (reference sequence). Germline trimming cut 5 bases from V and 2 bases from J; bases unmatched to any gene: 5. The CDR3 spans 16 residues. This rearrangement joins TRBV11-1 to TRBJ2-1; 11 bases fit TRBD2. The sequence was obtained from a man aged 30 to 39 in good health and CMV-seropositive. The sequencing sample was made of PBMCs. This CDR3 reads CASSAGTSGTYNEQFF. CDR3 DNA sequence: TGTGCCAGCAGCGCCGGGACTAGCGGAACCTACAATGAGCAGTTCTTC.